The sequence of this T cell receptor (beta chain) was determined in a study of blood T cell repertoires in COVID-19. Study summary: Acute-phase and convalescent COVID-19 samples originated in the United States, Italy and Spain. Sample material is recorded as cDNA or gDNA derived from T cells, B-cell-depleted T cells, or PBMCs.

Study processing details: Amplification of reference gene primers provided the estimated nucleated cell counts. The protocol was immunoSEQ multiplex PCR, while the TCRdb copy is restricted to in-frame clones and leaves out a portion. V and J calls and clone size follow that table, whereas D and trimming were derived from the DNA. The data show about 280,000 clones, approximately 83% seen once. CDR3 length: 15 residues. Sequenced input: peripheral blood. The chain combines TRBV21-1 with TRBJ1-1. TRBV21-1 is a known pseudogene. The receptor was derived from a woman in her 50s who had recovered from COVID-19. The CDR3, as DNA: TGTGCCAGCAGCAAAGGCGGCCTGACGAACACTGAAGCTTTCTTT. This codes for CASSKGGLTNTEAFF.